Below, 10 T cell receptor beta chains from the same sample are listed, as sequenced in a study of blood T cell repertoires in COVID-19. The repertoire was sequenced with immunoSEQ multiplex PCR; TCRdb's copy has only in-frame clones and lacks some. The sample lists about 62,000 clones, under 80% occurring once. Input material: peripheral blood. The receptors here all came from a man in his 60s with acute or convalescent COVID-19.

The chain uses TRBV9 and TRBJ1-1; a weak D match, TRBD1 (5 bases). The CDR3 is 13 amino acids. V shed 4 bases and J shed 10 bases, with 17 bases lying between them. Germline V lookup: CDR1 SGDLS, CDR2 YYNGEE. CDR3 sequence: CASSPFHQRGAFF. CDR3 sequence (DNA): TGTGCCAGCAGCCCCTTTCACCAAAGGGGAGCTTTCTTT. The whole variable domain, filled in from reference TRBV9 and TRBJ1-1, reads DSGVTQTPKHLITATGQRVTLRCSPRSGDLSVYWYQQSLDQGLQFLIQYYNGEERAKGNILERFSAQQFPDLHSELNLSSLELGDSALYFCASSPFHQRGAFFGQGTRLTVV.

The rearrangement links TRBV24-1 to TRBJ2-2; D gene uncertain. Trimming removed 4 bases from V and 6 bases from J, with 17 bases in between. This CDR3 has 16 residues. Germline V gene sequence: CDR1 KGHDR, CDR2 SFDVKD. CDR3 sequence (DNA): TGTGCCACCAGTGACCCCCTAGGATCCAAGGCCGGGGAGCTGTTTTTT. It is translated as CATSDPLGSKAGELFF.

This clone was seen only once. V is TRBV4-1 and J is TRBJ2-7; 13 nucleotides line up with TRBD2. The V gene's germline CDR1 is MGHRA and CDR2 YSYEKL. This CDR3 has 17 amino acids. V was pared by 4 bases and J by 4 bases, with 10 bases of the junction left unmatched. The CDR3 here is CASSPGLAGPRRYEQYF. CDR3 sequence (DNA): TGCGCCAGCAGCCCGGGACTAGCGGGGCCACGGAGATACGAGCAGTACTTC.

The chain couples TRBV30 to TRBJ2-7; TRBD2 might be the D (5 bases). V was clipped by 3 bases and J by 3 bases, with 9 bases between them. Germline V gene sequence: CDR1 GTSNPN, CDR2 SVGIG (reference sequence). This CDR3 has 12 amino acids. The CDR3 region has the DNA TGTGCCTGGAGGGGGAGAGACTACGAGCAGTACTTC. Protein product: CAWRGRDYEQYF. Full variable domain (remainder filled in from reference TRBV30 and TRBJ2-7): SQTIHQWPATLVQPVGSPLSLECTVEGTSNPNLYWYRQAAGRGLQLLFYSVGIGQISSEVPQNLSASRPQDRQFILSSKKLLLSDSGFYLCAWRGRDYEQYFGPGTRLTVT.

The gene calls are TRBV18 and TRBJ1-4; TRBD1 matches 9 bases. Germline CDR1 reads KGHSH; CDR2 reads LQKENI. V was clipped by 1 base and J by 6 bases; unmatched bases: 3. The CDR3 is made up of 15 amino acids. CDR3 in amino acids: CASSPQQGAYEKLFF. The CDR3 coding sequence is TGTGCCAGCTCACCACAACAGGGGGCTTATGAAAAACTGTTTTTT.

This chain joins TRBV7-2 and TRBJ1-2; TRBD1 matches 8 bases. The germline gives CDR1 SGHTA, CDR2 FQGNSA. Trimming at V came to 5 bases and at J to 5 bases, leaving 4 bases not matched to a gene. CDR3 length: 13 residues. CDR3 residues: CASSLGQGYGYTF. The CDR3 DNA reads as TGTGCCAGCAGCCTAGGACAGGGATATGGCTACACCTTC.

The chain employs TRBV9 and TRBJ2-7; possible D gene TRBD2, 5 bases. The CDR3 runs to 15 residues. Trimming pared 4 bases from V and 0 bases from J, leaving 14 bases between. CDR1 is SGDLS and CDR2 is YYNGEE in the germline V gene. The chain's CDR3 is CASSPRLQPSYEQYF. The CDR3 DNA reads TGTGCCAGCAGCCCGCGACTACAGCCCTCCTACGAGCAGTACTTC.

The table lists this clone with a few counts. This chain uses TRBV7-9 with TRBJ1-5; 8 bases line up with TRBD1. Per germline, CDR1 SEHNR and CDR2 FQNEAQ (reference sequence). J lost 6 bases, V lost 3 bases, and 1 base had no gene match. This CDR3 is built from 13 residues. This CDR3 is CASSFTGGQPQHF. The CDR3 nucleotides are TGTGCCAGCAGCTTCACAGGGGGTCAGCCCCAGCATTTT.

This chain links TRBV19 with TRBJ1-4; the match to TRBD1 covers 8 bases. Germline values: CDR1 LNHDA, CDR2 SQIVND (reference sequence). With V trimmed by 5 bases and J by 10 bases, 6 bases remained unmatched. The CDR3 covers 13 residues. As DNA, the CDR3 is TGTGCCAGTAGTGTCGGACAGGGTGGAAAACTGTTTTTT. Translation: CASSVGQGGKLFF.

The V and J genes are TRBV19 and TRBJ2-1; the match to TRBD2 covers 10 bases. The germline gives CDR1 LNHDA, CDR2 SQIVND (reference sequence). The ends lost 10 bases at V and 0 bases at J; junction bases unmatched: 3. The CDR3 has 14 amino acids. The CDR3 is CATSGRASYNEQFF. In DNA, the CDR3 is TGTGCCACCAGCGGGAGGGCCTCCTACAATGAGCAGTTCTTC.